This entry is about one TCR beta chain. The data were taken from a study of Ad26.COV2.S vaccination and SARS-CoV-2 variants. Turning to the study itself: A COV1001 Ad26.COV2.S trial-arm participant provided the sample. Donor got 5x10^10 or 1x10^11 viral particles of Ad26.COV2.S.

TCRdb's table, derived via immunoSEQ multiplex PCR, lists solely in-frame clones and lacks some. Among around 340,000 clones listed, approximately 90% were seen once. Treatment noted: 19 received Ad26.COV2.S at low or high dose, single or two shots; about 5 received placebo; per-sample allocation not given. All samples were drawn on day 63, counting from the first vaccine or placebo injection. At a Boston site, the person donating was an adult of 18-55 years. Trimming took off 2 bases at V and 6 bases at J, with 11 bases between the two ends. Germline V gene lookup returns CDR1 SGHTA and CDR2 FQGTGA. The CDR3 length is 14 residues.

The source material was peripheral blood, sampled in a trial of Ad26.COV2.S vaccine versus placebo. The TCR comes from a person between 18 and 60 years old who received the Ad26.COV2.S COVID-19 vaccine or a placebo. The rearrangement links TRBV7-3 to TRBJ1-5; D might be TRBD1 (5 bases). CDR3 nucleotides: TGTGCCAGCAGCTTATCAGGGAAGGGTCAGCCCCAGCATTTT. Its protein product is CASSLSGKGQPQHF.